Listed below are T cell receptor beta chains from one sample, sequenced in a study of PD-1 blockade in classical Hodgkin lymphoma. TCRdb's copy holds only in-frame clones and misses some; the assay was immunoSEQ multiplex PCR. The sample records some 30,000 clones, approximately 79% being singletons. Sequences were derived from CD4+ T cells from blood, sampled before the fourth cycle of nivolumab. These TCRs come from a human donor with classical Hodgkin lymphoma. CDR3s include the opening cysteine and the closing phenylalanine or tryptophan. A D gene is named only where the DNA matches it firmly. Where a row states a size, it is once, few, many or the class of an expanded clone; other rows omit it.

TRBJ1-2,-,-,TRBV11-2,TGTGCCAGCAGCCCACAAGTTAACTATGGCTACACCTTC,CASSPQVNYGYTF
TRBJ2-1,-,-,TRBV5-6,TGTGCCAGCAGCTTCCTGACAGGACCCCACTACAATGAGCAGTTCTTC,CASSFLTGPHYNEQFF
TRBJ1-2,-,-,TRBV6-5,TGTGCCAGCAGTTACGGGAGTGGCTACACCTTC,CASSYGSGYTF
TRBJ2-1,TRBD1,-,TRBV29-1,TGCAGCGCTCAAGGGACAGGGAGTGAGCAGTTCTTC,CSAQGTGSEQFF
TRBJ2-7,-,-,TRBV11-2,TGTGCCAGCAGCGGTGATGGGTACGAGCAGTACTTC,CASSGDGYEQYF
TRBJ2-2,-,once,TRBV11-3,TGTGCCAGCAGCCTTTGGTGGAACACCGGGGAGCTGTTTTTT,CASSLWWNTGELFF
TRBJ1-4,-,-,TRBV6-6,TGTGCCAGCACCTCGGACAGAGTTGAAGTGGAACTGTTTTTT,CASTSDRVEVELFF
TRBJ2-2,TRBD2,-,TRBV28,TGTGCCAGCACCATTTTTTTGGCCTCGATTCGAGGGAGGGGCACCGGGGAGCTGTTTTTT,CASTIFLASIRGRGTGELFF
TRBJ2-7,-,-,TRBV7-2,TGTGCCAGCAGCTTAGTAAGGGGCACCTACGAGCAGTACTTC,CASSLVRGTYEQYF
TRBJ1-2,TRBD1,-,TRBV2,TGTGCCAGAAGGACAGGGGGCAGCAATGGCTACACCTTC,CARRTGGSNGYTF
TRBJ2-5,-,once,TRBV7-2,TGTGCCAGCAGCTTAGTCTTCGGATTCCAAGAGACCCAGTACTTC,CASSLVFGFQETQYF
TRBJ1-1,TRBD1,-,TRBV5-1,TGCGCCAGCAGCTCGGACAGGCCTGTGAGTTTTGGAAACACTGAAGCTTTCTTT,CASSSDRPVSFGNTEAFF
TRBJ1-2,-,-,TRBV6-5,TGTGCCAGCAGCTACGAAGGGTCTTACTATGGCTACACCTTC,CASSYEGSYYGYTF
TRBJ1-2,-,few,TRBV6-5,TGTGCCAGCAGTTACTCGATCCTGGCGGCTAACTATGGCTACACCTTC,CASSYSILAANYGYTF
TRBJ1-2,TRBD1,-,TRBV7-2,TGTGCCAGCAGCTCCCGGCCAGGGGGCGTCGATCAGGTGTCTAGGGGCTACACCTTC,CASSSRPGGVDQVSRGYTF
TRBJ2-3,-,-,TRBV28,TGTGCCAGCAGTTCTTATATCGGCGGGGACACAGATACGCAGTATTTT,CASSSYIGGDTDTQYF
TRBJ2-2,-,-,TRBV7-9,TGTGCCAGCAGCTTAGAAGCAGGGTTCACCGGGGAGCTGTTTTTT,CASSLEAGFTGELFF
TRBJ1-4,TRBD1,-,TRBV11-2,TGTGCCAGCCGCCAAATCCGGGACAGGGTGTCGCAAAAACTGTTTTTT,CASRQIRDRVSQKLFF
TRBJ1-5,-,-,TRBV11-1,TGTGCCAGCAGCCCCACAGAGAATCAGCCCCAGCATTTT,CASSPTENQPQHF
TRBJ1-2,-,-,TRBV19,TGTGCCAGTAGTATAGCGGGTTTCGGCTATGGCTACACCTTC,CASSIAGFGYGYTF
TRBJ1-2,-,-,TRBV11-2,TGTGCCAGCTGTCCCAGCGCTAACTATGGCTACACCTTC,CASCPSANYGYTF
TRBJ2-7,-,-,TRBV30,TGTGCCTGTCGTAGAGACGAGCAGTACTTC,CACRRDEQYF
TRBJ2-7,TRBD1,-,TRBV5-6,TGTGCCAGCAGCGGACGGACAGGGGGGAGAGCCGAGCAGTACTTC,CASSGRTGGRAEQYF
TRBJ2-3,TRBD1,-,TRBV18,TGTGCCAGCTCACCAACCGGACAGGGGGCACCAGATACGCAGTATTTT,CASSPTGQGAPDTQYF
TRBJ2-7,-,-,TRBV30,TGTGCCTGGAGTCCCTCCCGGACCGCCCCGGTCTACGAGCAGTACTTC,CAWSPSRTAPVYEQYF
TRBJ2-1,TRBD2,-,TRBV4-2,TGTGCCAGCAGCCGGTCGGGGGGGATGGATGAGCAGTTCTTC,CASSRSGGMDEQFF
TRBJ2-7,-,-,TRBV7-9,TGTGCCAGCAGCTCCCCACCGACAGGTTACGAGCAGTACTTC,CASSSPPTGYEQYF
TRBJ1-2,-,few,TRBV7-9,TGTGCCAGGCCACCTGGGGACTATGGCTACACCTTC,CARPPGDYGYTF
TRBJ1-3,-,-,TRBV12-5,TGTGCTAGTGGTTTGGTACTCAGGGTATCCGCTGGAAACACCATATATTTT,CASGLVLRVSAGNTIYF
TRBJ2-3,TRBD2,-,TRBV9,TGTGCCAGCAGCGTAGCTAGCGGGGACACAGATACGCAGTATTTT,CASSVASGDTDTQYF
TRBJ2-5,TRBD2,few,TRBV5-1,TGCGCCAGCAGCTTGTACAGCGGGGCACCAGACGGGGAGACCCAGTACTTC,CASSLYSGAPDGETQYF
TRBJ1-5,-,-,TRBV18,TGTGCCAGCTCACCCGGGGGGGACCAGCCCCAGCATTTT,CASSPGGDQPQHF
TRBJ1-6,-,-,TRBV27,TGTGCCAGCAGTTTTTTGGGGGGAAATTCACCCCTCCACTTT,CASSFLGGNSPLHF
TRBJ2-1,TRBD2,-,TRBV5-6,TGTGCCAGCAGCTTGGGGGGCGGGAGGTACAATGAGCAGTTCTTC,CASSLGGGRYNEQFF
TRBJ2-2,-,-,TRBV15,TGTGCCACCAGCAGAGATGTCCGGGGGCAGGTCGGGGAGCTGTTTTTT,CATSRDVRGQVGELFF
TRBJ2-7,-,few,TRBV18,TGTGCCAGCTCACCAGCGACAGCTCGCGAGCAGTACTTC,CASSPATAREQYF
TRBJ2-1,-,-,TRBV7-9,TGTGCCAGCAGGCTCGTGGGGGCGGTGTCCTACAATGAGCAGTTCTTC,CASRLVGAVSYNEQFF
TRBJ1-2,-,few,TRBV7-9,TGTGCCAGCAGCTTAGCGGGTTATGGCTACACCTTC,CASSLAGYGYTF
TRBJ2-3,-,-,TRBV27,TGTGCCAGCAGTTTATACCCGGCTAGCACAGATACGCAGTATTTT,CASSLYPASTDTQYF
TRBJ2-1,TRBD1,-,TRBV6-5,TGTGCCAGCAGTTTCCGGACAGGGTGGAATGAGCAGTTCTTC,CASSFRTGWNEQFF
TRBJ2-7,-,-,TRBV2,TGTGCCAGCAGTGAAGATGAGGAACCAATCTACGAGCAGTACTTC,CASSEDEEPIYEQYF
TRBJ2-5,-,once,TRBV6-5,TGTGCCAGCAGTTACTCGAGGCTAGGGCAAGAGACCCAGTACTTC,CASSYSRLGQETQYF
TRBJ2-7,-,-,TRBV18,TGTGCCAGCTCACCCGCAGGATCTGTCGGGATAGTCTACGAGCAGTACTTC,CASSPAGSVGIVYEQYF
TRBJ2-7,TRBD1,-,TRBV6-5,TGTGCCAGCAGTCGGGACAGCACCTACGAGCAGTACTTC,CASSRDSTYEQYF
TRBJ2-7,TRBD2,-,TRBV7-3,TGTGCCAGCAGCGTGGGACTAGCGGGATCCGAGCAGTACTTC,CASSVGLAGSEQYF
TRBJ1-1,-,-,TRBV6-1,TGTGCCAGCAGGTACGGGAATAACGGTGGGACTGAAGCTTTCTTT,CASRYGNNGGTEAFF
TRBJ1-3,-,-,TRBV11-2,TGTGCCAGCAGCTTAGCCATGTGGGCAGTTGGAAACACCATATATTTT,CASSLAMWAVGNTIYF
TRBJ2-5,TRBD2,-,TRBV6-5,TGTGCCAGCTCGAGCGGGAAAGAGACCCAGTACTTC,CASSSGKETQYF
TRBJ2-7,-,-,TRBV27,TGTGCCAGCAGTCATCTCTACGAGCAGTACTTC,CASSHLYEQYF
TRBJ1-1,-,-,TRBV5-1,TGCGCCAGCAGCCCTACTTCGACAGTCGGTGAAGCTTTCTTT,CASSPTSTVGEAFF
TRBJ2-7,TRBD1,-,TRBV19,TGTGCCAGTAGTATCGGGACAGCCTCCTACGAGCAGTACTTC,CASSIGTASYEQYF
TRBJ1-2,-,-,TRBV19,TGTGCCAGTAGTATGCAGACATATGGCTACACCTTC,CASSMQTYGYTF
TRBJ2-1,-,-,TRBV7-2,TGTGCCAGCAGCTTAGAGGCGTCGTCCTACAATGAGCAGTTCTTC,CASSLEASSYNEQFF
TRBJ2-3,-,-,TRBV5-6,TGTGCCAGCAACGACCCGGCTTACAGGGAATATCCTTCGTCGGATACGCAGTATTTT,CASNDPAYREYPSSDTQYF
TRBJ2-7,TRBD2,-,TRBV7-2,TGTGCCAGCAGCTCGACTAGCGGGGGGGCCTACGAGCAGTACTTC,CASSSTSGGAYEQYF
TRBJ1-2,TRBD1,few,TRBV6-5,TGTGCCAGCAGTCCCCTTGACAGGGGGCGCGGCTACACCTTC,CASSPLDRGRGYTF
TRBJ1-2,-,-,TRBV7-9,TGTGCCAGCAGCGCGGACATCGGCTATGGCTACACCTTC,CASSADIGYGYTF